The text below deals with one TCR beta chain. Its recognized antigen is unknown. Within one base of it there is no much larger clone, and no base qualities were kept. The immunoSEQ Assay, a bias-controlled multiplex PCR, was used to amplify TCRbeta CDR3 regions from genomic DNA. The published analysis was carried out like this. The number of nucleated cells in each sample was estimated from the amplification of reference gene primers within the assay. To quantify the absolute abundance of each unique TCRbeta CDR3 rearrangement, sequence reads were collapsed and filtered. For each sample, productive Simpson clonality was calculated as the square root of Simpson's diversity index across productive rearrangements. The table was pulled from immuneACCESS by TCRdb, which kept in-frame rearrangements only. Such tables lose some clones; where checked, under half of the loss comes from unresolved V genes, and the rest has no known cause. V and J calls and clone size are given by that table; D and trimming were obtained from the DNA. Recorded for this sample are approximately 260,000 clones; approximately 91% of them occurred a single time. 2% to 2.5% of the sample rests with the top ten.

Each collaborating institution followed its own protocols to collect whole blood in K2EDTA tubes. For TCRbeta analysis, collaborators shipped samples as frozen whole blood, isolated PBMCs, or DNA extracted from either of those sample types. This record belongs to a study of blood T cell repertoires in COVID-19 (dated by TCRdb to about 2020). General notes on the study: The collaborator samples originated in the United States, Italy and Spain and spanned the acute and convalescent phases of COVID-19. The prospective study material was composed of cDNA or gDNA derived from T cells, B-cell-depleted T cells, or PBMCs. Subjects who had been exposed to COVID-19, were actively infected with it, or had recovered from it provided the deeply sampled blood TCRbeta repertoires that made up the dataset. The repertoires were released in a freely available public database intended as a resource for research on the immune response to SARS-CoV-2. The samples were drawn from the first 160 participants of the ongoing ImmuneRACE study and from 950 to 1,500 subjects provided by 6 global collaborators. A de-identified subject ID, COVID-19 status, age in years and sex were almost always included in the sample metadata. HLA class I and class II types, where available, came from metadata supplied by the sample provider rather than from assay-based typing.

CDR3 length: 16 amino acids, cysteine to phenylalanine. Only the CDR3 DNA is retained, 48 bases long and in frame from the first base. CDR1 LGHDT and CDR2 YNNKEL were looked up in the germline V gene (reference sequence). V is reduced by 5 bases and J by 0 bases, leaving a spacing of 14 bases between them. General study outcomes and caveats: Clinical and demographic metadata were provided uncurated, with the amount varying by source and participant.

Sequencing used peripheral blood. The sequence came from a man between 50 and 59 years old with acute or convalescent COVID-19. The rearranged segments are TRBV3-1 (or the pseudogene TRBV3-2) and TRBJ2-4; TRBD1 is a weak D gene call, 6 bases matching. The DNA sequence reads TGTGCCAGCAGCAATGGACAGCTACTAGCCAAAAACATTCAGTACTTC. Translation gives CASSNGQLLAKNIQYF.